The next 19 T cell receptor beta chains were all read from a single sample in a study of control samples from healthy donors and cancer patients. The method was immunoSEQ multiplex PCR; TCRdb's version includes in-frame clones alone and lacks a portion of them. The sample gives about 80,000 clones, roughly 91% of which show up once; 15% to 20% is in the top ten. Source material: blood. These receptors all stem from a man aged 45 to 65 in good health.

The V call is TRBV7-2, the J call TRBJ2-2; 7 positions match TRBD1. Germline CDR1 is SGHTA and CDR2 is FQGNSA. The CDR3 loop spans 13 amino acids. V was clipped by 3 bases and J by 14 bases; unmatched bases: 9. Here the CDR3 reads CASSLTGLNSLFF. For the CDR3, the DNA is TGTGCCAGCAGCTTGACAGGGTTGAACTCCCTGTTTTTT. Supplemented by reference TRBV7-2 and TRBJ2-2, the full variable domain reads GAGVSQSPSNKVTEKGKDVELRCDPISGHTALYWYRQSLGQGLEFLIYFQGNSAPDKSGLPSDRFSAERTGGSVSTLTIQRTQQEDSAVYLCASSLTGLNSLFFGEGSRLTVL.

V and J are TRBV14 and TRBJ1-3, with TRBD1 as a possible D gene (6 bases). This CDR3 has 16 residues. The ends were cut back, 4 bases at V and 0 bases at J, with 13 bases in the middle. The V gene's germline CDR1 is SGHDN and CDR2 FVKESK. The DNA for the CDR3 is TGTGCCAGCAGCCTCTGGGGGGGCAGCTCTGGAAACACCATATATTTT. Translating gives CASSLWGGSSGNTIYF. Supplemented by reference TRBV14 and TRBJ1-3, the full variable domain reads EAGVTQFPSHSVIEKGQTVTLRCDPISGHDNLYWYRRVMGKEIKFLLHFVKESKQDESGMPNNRFLAERTGGTYSTLKVQPAELEDSGVYFCASSLWGGSSGNTIYFGEGSWLTVV.

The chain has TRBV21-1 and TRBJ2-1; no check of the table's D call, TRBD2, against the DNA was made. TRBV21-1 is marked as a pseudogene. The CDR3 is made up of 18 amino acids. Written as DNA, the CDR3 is TGTGCCAGCAGCAAAGGTCCTAGCGGGAGGAGCTCCTACAATGAGCAGTTCTTC. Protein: CASSKGPSGRSSYNEQFF.

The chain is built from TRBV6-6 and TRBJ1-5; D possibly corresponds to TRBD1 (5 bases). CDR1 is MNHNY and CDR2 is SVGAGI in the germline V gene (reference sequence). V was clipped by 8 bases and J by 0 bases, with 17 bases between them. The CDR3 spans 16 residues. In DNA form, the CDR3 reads TGTGCCAGCGTCGGGGGGGACTCCTATAGCAATCAGCCCCAGCATTTT. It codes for CASVGGDSYSNQPQHF.

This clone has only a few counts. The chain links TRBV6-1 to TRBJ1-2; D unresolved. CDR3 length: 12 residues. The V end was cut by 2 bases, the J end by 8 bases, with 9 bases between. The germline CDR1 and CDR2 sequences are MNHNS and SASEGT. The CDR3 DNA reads TGTGCCAGCAGTGAAAGAGGGAGAGGCTACACCTTC. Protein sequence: CASSERGRGYTF.

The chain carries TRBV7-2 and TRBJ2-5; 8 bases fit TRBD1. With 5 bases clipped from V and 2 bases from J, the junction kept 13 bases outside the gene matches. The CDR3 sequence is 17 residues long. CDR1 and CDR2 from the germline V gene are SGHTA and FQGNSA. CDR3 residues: CASSTQLGGTGQETQYF. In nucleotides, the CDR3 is TGTGCCAGCAGCACACAATTGGGTGGGACAGGTCAAGAGACCCAGTACTTC.

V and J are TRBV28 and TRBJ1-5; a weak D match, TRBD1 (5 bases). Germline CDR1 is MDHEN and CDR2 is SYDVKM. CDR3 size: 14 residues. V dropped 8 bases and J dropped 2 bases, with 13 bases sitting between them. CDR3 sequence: CASFEGNGNQPQHF. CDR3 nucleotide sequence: TGTGCCAGCTTCGAGGGGAACGGCAATCAGCCCCAGCATTTT.

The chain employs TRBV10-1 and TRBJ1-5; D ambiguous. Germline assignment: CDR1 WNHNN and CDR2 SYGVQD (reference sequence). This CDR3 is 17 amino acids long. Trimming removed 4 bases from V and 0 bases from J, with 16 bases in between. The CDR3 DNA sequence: TGCGCCAGCAGTGTTTGTCAGTGCTGTTGTAGCAATCAGCCCCAGCATTTT. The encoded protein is CASSVCQCCCSNQPQHF.

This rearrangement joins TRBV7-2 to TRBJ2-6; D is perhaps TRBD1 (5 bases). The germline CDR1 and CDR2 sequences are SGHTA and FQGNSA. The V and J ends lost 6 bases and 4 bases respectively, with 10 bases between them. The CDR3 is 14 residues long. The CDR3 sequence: CASSSRQGANVLTF. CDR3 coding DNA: TGTGCCAGCAGTTCAAGACAGGGGGCCAACGTCCTGACTTTC.

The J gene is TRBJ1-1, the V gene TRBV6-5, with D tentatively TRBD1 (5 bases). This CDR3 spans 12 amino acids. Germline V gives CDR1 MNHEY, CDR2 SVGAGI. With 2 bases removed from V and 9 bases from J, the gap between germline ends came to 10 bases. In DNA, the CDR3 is TGTGCCAGCAGTTACGCCAGGGAGAAAGCTTTCTTT. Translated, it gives CASSYAREKAFF.

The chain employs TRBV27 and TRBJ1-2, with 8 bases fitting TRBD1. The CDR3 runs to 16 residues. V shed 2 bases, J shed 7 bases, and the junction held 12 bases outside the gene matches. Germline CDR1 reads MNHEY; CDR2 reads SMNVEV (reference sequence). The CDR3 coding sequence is TGTGCCAGCAGTTTACTTGGGGGACAGGCCTCGGTTGGCTACACCTTC. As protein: CASSLLGGQASVGYTF.

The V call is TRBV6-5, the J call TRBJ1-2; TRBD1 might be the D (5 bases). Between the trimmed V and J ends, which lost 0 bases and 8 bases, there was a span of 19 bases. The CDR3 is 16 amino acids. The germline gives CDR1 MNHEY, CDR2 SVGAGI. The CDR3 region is CASSYSQVAGWDGYTF. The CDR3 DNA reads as TGTGCCAGCAGTTACTCGCAAGTAGCAGGGTGGGACGGCTACACCTTC.

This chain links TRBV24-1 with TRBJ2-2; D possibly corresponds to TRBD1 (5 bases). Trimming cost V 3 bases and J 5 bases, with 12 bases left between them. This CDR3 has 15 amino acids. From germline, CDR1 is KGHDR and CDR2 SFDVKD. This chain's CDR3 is CATSDAGRLTGELFF. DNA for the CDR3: TGTGCCACCAGTGATGCAGGGCGATTGACCGGGGAGCTGTTTTTT.

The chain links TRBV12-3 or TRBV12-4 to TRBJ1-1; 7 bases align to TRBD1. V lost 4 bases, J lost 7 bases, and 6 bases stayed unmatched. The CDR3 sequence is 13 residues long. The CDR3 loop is CASSSGGTYEAFF. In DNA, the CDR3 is TGTGCCAGCAGTTCAGGGGGGACATATGAAGCTTTCTTT.

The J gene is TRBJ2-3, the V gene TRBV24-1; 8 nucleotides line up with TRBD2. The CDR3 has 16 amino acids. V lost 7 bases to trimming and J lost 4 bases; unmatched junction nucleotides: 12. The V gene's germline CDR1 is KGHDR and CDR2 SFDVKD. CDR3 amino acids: CATRGGTRFGPDTQYF. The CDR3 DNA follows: TGTGCCACCAGGGGTGGGACTAGGTTCGGGCCAGATACGCAGTATTTT.

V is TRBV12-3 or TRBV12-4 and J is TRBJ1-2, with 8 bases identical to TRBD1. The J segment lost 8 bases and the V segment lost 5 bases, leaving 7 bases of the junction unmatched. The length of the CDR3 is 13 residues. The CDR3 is CASSADRAKGYTF. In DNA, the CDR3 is TGTGCCAGCAGTGCGGACAGGGCGAAAGGCTACACCTTC.

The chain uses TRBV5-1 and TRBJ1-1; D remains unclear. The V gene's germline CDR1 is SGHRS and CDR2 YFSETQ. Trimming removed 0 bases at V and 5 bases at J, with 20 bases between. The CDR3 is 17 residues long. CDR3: CASSLEGKGRERTEAFF. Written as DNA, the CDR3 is TGCGCCAGCAGCTTGGAGGGTAAAGGGAGGGAGAGGACTGAAGCTTTCTTT.

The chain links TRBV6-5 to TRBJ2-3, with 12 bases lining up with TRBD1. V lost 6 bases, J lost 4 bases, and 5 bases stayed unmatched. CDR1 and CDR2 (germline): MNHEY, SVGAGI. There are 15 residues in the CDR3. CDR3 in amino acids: CASSPGTGGPDTQYF. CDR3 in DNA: TGTGCCAGCAGCCCCGGGACAGGGGGCCCAGATACGCAGTATTTT.

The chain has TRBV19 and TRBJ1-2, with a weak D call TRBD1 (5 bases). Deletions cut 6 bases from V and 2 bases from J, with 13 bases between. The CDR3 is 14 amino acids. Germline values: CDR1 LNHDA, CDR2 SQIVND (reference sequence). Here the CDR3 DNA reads TGTGCCAGTAGATGGGGGTCGACGAACTATGGCTACACCTTC. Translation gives CASRWGSTNYGYTF.